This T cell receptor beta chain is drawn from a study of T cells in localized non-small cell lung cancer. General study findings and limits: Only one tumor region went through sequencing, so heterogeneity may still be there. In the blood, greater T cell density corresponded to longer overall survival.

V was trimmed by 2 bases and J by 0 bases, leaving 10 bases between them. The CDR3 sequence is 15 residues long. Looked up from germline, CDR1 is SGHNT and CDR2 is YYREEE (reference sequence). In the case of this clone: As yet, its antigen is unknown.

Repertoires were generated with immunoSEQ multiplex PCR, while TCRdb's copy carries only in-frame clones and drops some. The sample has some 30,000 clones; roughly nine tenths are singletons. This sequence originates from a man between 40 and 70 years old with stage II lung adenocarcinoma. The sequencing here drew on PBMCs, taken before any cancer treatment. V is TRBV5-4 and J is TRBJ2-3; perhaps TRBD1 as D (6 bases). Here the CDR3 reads CASSLRGSSTDTQYF. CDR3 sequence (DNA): TGTGCCAGCAGCTTAAGGGGGAGTAGCACAGATACGCAGTATTTT.